This TCR beta chain came from a study of the immune and genomic landscape of osteosarcoma (dated by TCRdb to about 2020). For the wider study: The overall cohort was composed of a few dozen pediatric and adult patients with high-grade osteosarcoma, and a median age at diagnosis of about 29 years (range roughly 5-81) was recorded. Poor-risk disease was overrepresented in the cohort, as 73% of patients had an unfavorable pathologic response to standard therapy and around 65% were deceased. In the overall cohort, 50% to 65% of patients were male, and localized disease at diagnosis was presented by about 77% of patients. The study profiled osteosarcoma specimens with whole genome, RNA and T-cell receptor sequencing plus immunohistochemistry and reverse phase protein arrays to define immunogenic potential. TCR sequencing results were integrated with transcriptome, protein array and immunostaining data to characterize the osteosarcoma immunogenomic landscape. The study aimed to explain the limited clinical activity of immune checkpoint inhibitors in osteosarcoma. A couple of samples from the same tumor site were contributed by each of three patients.

The specimens were post-treatment primary, local recurrence and metastasis tumors obtained from patients with a poor prognosis. Frozen resected lung metastases of osteosarcoma were used as metastasis specimens. TCR beta chain CDR3 regions were immunosequenced using the ImmunoSEQ Assay (Adaptive Biotechnologies). The authors processed their data as follows. The ImmunoSEQ Analyzer platform was used to export TCRB rearrangements, read counts, read proportions and gene usage. T-cell clonality was calculated from productive rearrangements as 1 minus Pielou's evenness. In the clonal space homeostasis analysis, clonotypes were sorted into rare, small, medium, large or hyperexpanded (0.01 to 1 of the repertoire) bins. TCR productive clonality was compared across immune clusters C1, C2 and C3 using the Wilcoxon rank sum test. The source is immuneACCESS, and TCRdb retained only in-frame sequences with V and J called. Part of the clones is not carried over; for the studies checked, unresolved V genes explain less than half of this, and the remainder is unexplained. Clone size and the V and J calls come from that table; the DNA yielded D and trimming. The sample table contains roughly 2,800 clones; only one count was recorded for approximately 78% of them. The top ten constitute about 9.6% of the sample.

The junction carries 16 bases between V and J, which are trimmed by 10 bases and 4 bases respectively. From a lookup of the germline V gene, CDR1 and CDR2 are ENHRY and SYGVKD. The CDR3 numbers 13 residues from cysteine through phenylalanine. This entry keeps only the CDR3 DNA: 39 bases, framed from base 1. Points on this clone: The antigen it binds to is not known. Base qualities are not provided; no much larger clone lies one nucleotide away.

Results and caveats for the whole study, not just this receptor: Sample size was not determined by any statistical method, because osteosarcoma is rare and all possible samples were collected. The clonality benchmarks were taken from external normal skin and healthy peripheral blood data instead of from matched normal tissue. Although TCR productive clonality was higher in the immune-hot C3 cluster than in the cold C1 cluster, TCR productive clonality was still low overall. Productive TCR clonality was found to be low overall, with an average of 0.09 and a maximum of 0.3, which suggested limited T-cell clonal expansion. Alongside the frozen tumor specimens, matched blood was collected from only a couple of patients. In five cases a single hyperexpanded clone dominated the repertoire, and each of those five cases had fewer than 100 T-cell clonotypes.

This TCR was recovered from a woman aged 18-30 years with osteosarcoma. The age is the age at diagnosis. The V and J genes are TRBV10-3 and TRBJ1-1; a tentative D match to TRBD1 spans 6 bases. The sample consisted of metastatic tumor tissue from the lung. The cell subset or site label corresponds to: lung metastasis of osteosarcoma. The CDR3 protein sequence reads: CATNTGKSTEAFF. The DNA is as follows: TGTGCCACCAATACAGGGAAGAGCACTGAAGCTTTCTTT.